The clone carrying this T cell receptor (beta chain) showed up many times. The antigen remains unidentified. Germline CDR1 is DFQATT and CDR2 is SNEGSKA (reference sequence). The V end was cut by 6 bases, the J end by 2 bases, with 18 bases between. The CDR3 spans 15 residues. The source of the sample is a study of T-cell memory formation after mild COVID-19. Whole-study results and caveats: A second wave expanding day 15 to 37 was CD4+-biased; contracting clones were balanced. Memory cells collected pre-infection included some clones that later responded, suggesting cross-reactive memory joined.

One entry per CDR3 protein, called by TCRdb with MiXCR from the 5' RACE reads. The repertoire holds 200,000 to 250,000 distinct CDR3 sequences, with roughly a tenth as singletons. The source of this sequence is a man aged 18 to 30 who had mild COVID-19 (a few samples of this study predate the infection). Cell type and time point are not known. The chain uses TRBV20-1 and TRBJ2-3; D call uncertain. The sequencing sample was made of PBMCs or a T cell subset sorted from them (not recorded which). The CDR3 DNA is TGCAGTGCCCCCCCTTTAGTGCTCCACACAGATACGCAGTATTTT. This gives the protein CSAPPLVLHTDTQYF.